These T cell receptor beta chains were read from a single sample in a study of T cell responses to AZD1222 COVID-19 vaccine. Profiling relied on immunoSEQ multiplex PCR, and the TCRdb table lists in-frame clones only, not all of them. This table has about 160,000 clones, 90% to 95% appearing once. The starting material was peripheral blood, obtained 28 days after the second AZD1222 dose. The source is an adult who received the AZD1222 COVID-19 vaccine. CDR3s include the opening cysteine and the closing phenylalanine or tryptophan. D genes are given only for firm matches. Clone size is shown for a subset of rows, as once, few, many or a class of expanded clone.

j_gene,abundance,v_gene,len,d_gene,CDR3aa,CDR3nt
TRBJ2-7,once,TRBV21-1,16,NA,CASSKEPGTASYEQYF,TGTGCCAGCAGCAAAGAGCCGGGGACAGCAAGCTACGAGCAGTACTTC
TRBJ2-2,once,TRBV7-2,15,NA,CASSLDTGNTGELFF,TGTGCCAGCAGCTTAGATACGGGAAACACCGGGGAGCTGTTTTTT
TRBJ2-6,NA,TRBV30,16,NA,CAWIYPRGAGANVLTF,TGTGCCTGGATCTACCCACGCGGGGCTGGGGCCAACGTCCTGACTTTC
TRBJ1-2,NA,TRBV10-1,16,NA,CASSVPLRNANYGYTF,TGCGCCAGCAGTGTCCCCCTGAGGAATGCAAACTATGGCTACACCTTC
TRBJ2-7,medium-sized,TRBV10-3,12,NA,CAISESSYEQYF,TGTGCCATCAGTGAGTCTAGCTACGAGCAGTACTTC
TRBJ2-1,NA,TRBV5-1,15,TRBD2,CASSPGAGLLDEQFF,TGCGCCAGCAGTCCGGGAGCGGGACTTCTGGATGAGCAGTTCTTC
TRBJ2-1,NA,TRBV28,16,NA,CASGQQGLAYYNEQFF,TGTGCCAGCGGGCAACAGGGTTTGGCCTACTACAATGAGCAGTTCTTC
TRBJ1-5,NA,TRBV29-1,13,NA,CSVGPGAGQPQHF,TGCAGCGTGGGACCCGGGGCCGGTCAGCCCCAGCATTTT
TRBJ2-1,NA,TRBV7-2,17,TRBD2,CASSQPGLAGAGHEQFF,TGTGCCAGCAGTCAACCGGGACTAGCGGGAGCTGGGCATGAGCAGTTCTTC
TRBJ1-1,NA,TRBV6-5,12,NA,CASRQGYTEAFF,TGTGCCAGCAGACAGGGTTACACTGAAGCTTTCTTT
TRBJ2-5,NA,TRBV6-5,14,NA,CASSQGGGSRTQYF,TGTGCCAGCAGCCAGGGAGGTGGGAGTAGGACCCAGTACTTC
TRBJ1-2,once,TRBV27,19,NA,CASSPSLGRETEEDYGYTF,TGTGCCAGCAGTCCCTCGCTCGGCCGGGAGACGGAGGAGGACTATGGCTACACCTTC
TRBJ2-1,NA,TRBV5-4,15,TRBD1,CASSLTGTGSSEQFF,TGTGCCAGCAGCTTGACCGGGACAGGGAGCTCTGAGCAGTTCTTC
TRBJ2-3,once,TRBV9,16,TRBD2,CASSAEGLADQDTQYF,TGTGCCAGCAGCGCCGAGGGGCTAGCGGACCAAGATACGCAGTATTTT
TRBJ2-1,NA,TRBV10-2,13,TRBD1,CASRDRAYNEQFF,TGCGCCAGCCGGGACAGGGCCTACAATGAGCAGTTCTTC
TRBJ2-2,NA,TRBV2,17,TRBD1,CASSQNGQGAFSGELFF,TGTGCCAGCAGCCAAAACGGACAGGGGGCATTTTCTGGGGAGCTGTTTTTT
TRBJ1-1,NA,TRBV6-5,13,NA,CASSPGPNTEAFF,TGTGCCAGCAGTCCGGGACCGAACACTGAAGCTTTCTTT
TRBJ2-1,NA,TRBV27,14,NA,CASTSSGLNNEQFF,TGTGCCAGCACCTCTTCGGGGCTGAACAATGAGCAGTTCTTC
TRBJ2-3,NA,TRBV9,12,NA,CASSVDLDTQYF,TGTGCCAGCAGCGTAGACTTAGATACGCAGTATTTT
TRBJ1-3,once,TRBV30,14,NA,CAWSGGPSGNTIYF,TGTGCCTGGAGTGGTGGACCTTCTGGAAACACCATATATTTT
TRBJ2-2,NA,TRBV9,16,NA,CASSPQVGLYTGELFF,TGTGCCAGCAGCCCCCAAGTAGGGCTCTACACCGGGGAGCTGTTTTTT
TRBJ2-1,NA,TRBV20-1,11,NA,CSAILLTEQFF,TGCAGTGCTATCTTGTTGACGGAGCAGTTCTTC
TRBJ1-5,NA,TRBV6-2/TRBV6-3,15,NA,CASSSHRASDQPQHF,TGTGCCAGCAGTTCCCACAGGGCCTCCGATCAGCCCCAGCATTTT
TRBJ2-1,once,TRBV7-9,18,TRBD2,CASSLAPGLAGPYNEQFF,TGTGCCAGCAGCTTAGCGCCGGGACTAGCGGGACCTTACAATGAGCAGTTCTTC
TRBJ1-2,NA,TRBV28,13,NA,CAEGENLFMGYTF,TGTGCCGAAGGGGAGAACTTATTTATGGGCTACACCTTC